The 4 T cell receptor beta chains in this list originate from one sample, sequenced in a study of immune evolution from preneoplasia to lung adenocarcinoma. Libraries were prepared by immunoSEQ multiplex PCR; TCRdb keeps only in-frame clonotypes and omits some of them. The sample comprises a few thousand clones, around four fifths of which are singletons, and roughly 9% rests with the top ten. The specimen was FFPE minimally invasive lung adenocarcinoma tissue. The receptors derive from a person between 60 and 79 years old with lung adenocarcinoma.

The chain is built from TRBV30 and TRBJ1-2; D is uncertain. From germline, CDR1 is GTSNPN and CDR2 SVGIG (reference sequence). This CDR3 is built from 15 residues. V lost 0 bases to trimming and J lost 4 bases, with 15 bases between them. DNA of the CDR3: TGTGCCTGGAGTGTTCCCCCCAAGGCGGTCTATGGCTACACCTTC. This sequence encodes CAWSVPPKAVYGYTF.

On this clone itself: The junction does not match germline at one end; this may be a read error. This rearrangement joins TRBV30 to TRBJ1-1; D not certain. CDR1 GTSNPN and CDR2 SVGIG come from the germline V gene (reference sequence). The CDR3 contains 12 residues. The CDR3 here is CAWKGMNIEAFF. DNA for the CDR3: TGTGCCTGGAAGGGAATGAACATTGAAGCTTTCTTT.

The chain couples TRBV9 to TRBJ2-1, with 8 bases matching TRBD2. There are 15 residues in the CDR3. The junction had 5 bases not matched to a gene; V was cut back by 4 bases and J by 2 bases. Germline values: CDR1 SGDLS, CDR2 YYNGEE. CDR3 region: CASSRAGVTYNEQFF. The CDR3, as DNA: TGTGCCAGCAGCAGAGCGGGAGTAACCTACAATGAGCAGTTCTTC.

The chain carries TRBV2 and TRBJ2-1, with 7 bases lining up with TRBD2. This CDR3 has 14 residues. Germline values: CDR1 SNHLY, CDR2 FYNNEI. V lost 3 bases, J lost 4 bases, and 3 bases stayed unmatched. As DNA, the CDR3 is TGTGCCAGCAGTGACCGGACTAGTTACAATGAGCAGTTCTTC. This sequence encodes CASSDRTSYNEQFF.